A single count supports the clone carrying this TCR beta chain. What it binds is not known. Primers for the PCR totalled 60 Vbeta and 13 Jbeta. Clones were sequenced by immunoSEQ multiplex PCR, and TCRdb holds only the in-frame ones, with some missing. The sample lists some 130,000 clones, around 79% seen once, with 2.5% to 3.5% in the top ten. The data were obtained in a study of cytomegalovirus exposure and HLA in healthy donors. The overall study: Earlier, fewer than 130 million unique TCR beta sequences were recovered from approximately 200 million T cells by an analysis. Notes on the study in general: The study designated fewer than 200 TCR beta chains cytomegalovirus-associated. Most observed TCR sequences were rare, whereas some public TCRs were detected in many donors. As a later analysis showed, a missense DCLRE1C variant was linked to trimming of TCR beta V- and J-genes.

The CDR3 runs to 14 residues. Germline loops: CDR1 LNHDA, CDR2 SQIVND (reference sequence). V was shortened by 10 bases and J by 1 base, with 13 bases between the two germline ends. This TCR was sampled from a female donor in good health and CMV-seronegative. Source material: PBMCs. The chain recombines TRBV19 with TRBJ2-2; a weak D match, TRBD1 (5 bases). This chain's CDR3 is CATERQKNTGELFF. DNA for the CDR3: TGTGCCACCGAGCGACAGAAGAACACCGGGGAGCTGTTTTTT. Full variable domain (missing parts from reference TRBV19 and TRBJ2-2): DGGITQSPKYLFRKEGQNVTLSCEQNLNHDAMYWYRQDPGQGLRLIYYSQIVNDFQKGDIAEGYSVSREKKESFPLTVTSAQKNPTAFYLCATERQKNTGELFFGEGSRLTVL.